This T cell receptor (beta chain) was documented in a study of response to subunit inactivated influenza vaccine. TCRdb redid the calling of the RT-PCR reads with MiXCR, one entry per CDR3 protein. The repertoire holds about 700,000 distinct CDR3 sequences, about 15% seen once, with 7.5% to 9% in the top ten. This clonotype occurred a few times. The CDR3 sequence is 15 residues long. V shed 6 bases, J shed 6 bases, and the junction held 11 bases outside the gene matches. Germline CDR1 is DFQATT and CDR2 is SNEGSKA (reference sequence). The chain combines TRBV20-1 with TRBJ2-7; 13 nucleotides line up with TRBD2. Here the sequenced sample was PBMCs from blood, taken 14 days before vaccination. The source of this sequence is a man aged 50 or older who received an inactivated influenza vaccine. Written as DNA, the CDR3 is TGCAGTGCAACTAGCGGGAGGGCCCCAGACTTCGAGCAGTACTTC. Amino acid sequence: CSATSGRAPDFEQYF.